This T cell receptor beta chain was recovered during a study of vaccination and CD4 T cells after COVID-19. As for the study in general: Recovered patients in the cohort numbered six men and four women, two of them Hispanic. Vaccinees got either two BNT162b2 doses or two mRNA-1273 doses.

Worth noting for this clonotype: Its antigen is not identified.

The treatment is: roughly 10-day PBMC culture with coronavirus spike peptide pools or control peptides (ViraFEST assay). According to the study, CD4+ T cells from the unexposed donor were gathered ahead of the COVID-19 pandemic (2011-2018). General study findings and limits: Median SARS-CoV-2-reactive clonotype numbers went from approximately 21 to 40; this increase was not significant.

Cultured CD4+ T-cell DNA underwent Oncomine TCR Beta short-read sequencing. Genomic DNA extraction was carried out from cultured CD4+ T cells. MiXCR, applied by TCRdb to the PCR reads, yields one record per CDR3 protein. The sample shows approximately 6,200 distinct CDR3 sequences, 25% to 35% of them seen only once. The sequence was collected from a human donor in good health. Sequencing input: CD4+ T cells from blood, cultured in vitro.

The CDR3 DNA reads TGTGCCAGTAGTATCGCTAGGGGGCCTAACACTGAAGCTTTCTTT. Translation: CASSIARGPNTEAFF. This chain joins TRBV19 and TRBJ1-1, with TRBD1 identical over 7 bases. Germline CDR1 reads LNHDA; CDR2 reads SQIVND (reference sequence). Losses at the gene ends were 3 bases for V and 2 bases for J; bases not matched to a gene: 6. There are 15 residues in the CDR3.